Presented here are 11 T cell receptor beta chains from one specimen sequenced in a study of low-dose radiotherapy and immunotherapy resistance in tumors. First-strand cDNA used TRAV- and TRBV-specific primers, covering alpha and beta chains. Using a constant-region primer together with a V-primer adapter, TCRs were subjected to approximately 20 PCR cycles of amplification. A single record per CDR3 protein comes from TCRdb applying MiXCR to the reads. The table has about 80,000 distinct CDR3 sequences, around a sixth seen once. Time point noted: after trial treatment. Treatment given: LDRT plus nivolumab, ipilimumab, low-dose cyclophosphamide and aspirin (RACIN trial). The sample was PBMCs, taken after low-dose radiotherapy plus immunotherapy. These receptors all stem from a male donor with prostate cancer.

For this clonotype: This likely reflects a read error, since a far larger clone is one base away. This sequence joins TRBV3-1 and TRBJ2-3; D is unclear. Trimming shortened V by 1 base and J by 3 bases, and 2 bases separated the two germline ends. Germline-derived CDR1 and CDR2 are LGHDT and YNNKEL (reference sequence). The length of the CDR3 is 12 residues. Here the CDR3 reads CASSQVTDTQYF. The CDR3 DNA reads TGTGCCAGCAGCCAAGTGACAGATACGCAGTATTTT.

This clonotype was counted many times. The chain combines TRBV28 with TRBJ2-7; D is unresolved. The V and J ends lost 1 base and 5 bases respectively, with 9 bases between them. Germline assignment: CDR1 MDHEN and CDR2 SYDVKM. The CDR3 is 13 residues long. This chain's CDR3 is CASSLFGPNEQYF. The CDR3 region has the DNA TGTGCCAGCAGTTTATTTGGGCCGAACGAGCAGTACTTC.

This clonotype was seen at least ten times. The chain combines TRBV25-1 with TRBJ2-1, with 7 positions matching TRBD2. Germline lookup yields CDR1 MGHDK and CDR2 SYGVNS. This CDR3 has 13 residues. Trimming cost V 6 bases and J 7 bases; bases outside gene matches: 6. The CDR3 loop is CASSMGGINEQFF. The CDR3 nucleotides read TGTGCCAGCAGCATGGGAGGGATTAATGAGCAGTTCTTC.

This clonotype has a handful of counts. The rearrangement joins TRBV27 to TRBJ2-7; D assignment may be TRBD1 or TRBD2 (6 bases each). Between the trimmed V and J ends, which lost 0 bases and 2 bases, there was a span of 11 bases. CDR3 size: 15 residues. Germline V gene lookup returns CDR1 MNHEY and CDR2 SMNVEV (reference sequence). The CDR3: CASSLSRGAAYEQYF. As DNA, the CDR3 is TGTGCCAGCAGTTTATCGAGGGGGGCTGCCTACGAGCAGTACTTC.

For this clonotype: A far larger clone is one nucleotide away, so this likely arose from a read error. The V and J genes are TRBV27 and TRBJ1-6; TRBD1 aligns across 8 bases. This CDR3 comprises 14 residues. Trimming at V came to 6 bases and at J to 10 bases, leaving 8 bases not matched to a gene. CDR1 is MNHEY and CDR2 is SMNVEV in the germline V gene (reference sequence). The CDR3 loop reads CASRDPGQASPLHF. CDR3 bases: TGTGCCAGCAGGGACCCGGGACAGGCATCACCCCTCCACTTT.

The rearrangement joins TRBV19 to TRBJ2-1; no clear D gene. CDR1 LNHDA and CDR2 SQIVND come from the germline V gene (reference sequence). V gave up 7 bases and J gave up 8 bases, with 12 bases separating them. The CDR3 loop spans 12 amino acids. The CDR3 DNA reads as TGTGCCAGTATAAGCCGGCTAGATGAGCAGTTCTTC. This gives the protein CASISRLDEQFF.

The chain employs TRBV7-9 and TRBJ2-3; D gene uncertain. From germline, CDR1 is SEHNR and CDR2 FQNEAQ (reference sequence). This CDR3 is built from 14 residues. With 3 bases removed from V and 4 bases from J, the gap between germline ends came to 11 bases. The CDR3 sequence: CASSFLVSSDTQYF. For the CDR3, the DNA is TGTGCCAGCAGCTTTTTAGTTAGCTCAGATACGCAGTATTTT.

This clonotype was seen repeatedly, ten times or more. The gene calls are TRBV28 and TRBJ2-3; D perhaps matches TRBD1 (6 bases). Germline-derived CDR1 and CDR2 are MDHEN and SYDVKM. V lost 3 bases to trimming and J lost 5 bases, with 12 bases between them. This CDR3 is built from 14 residues. CDR3 nucleotides: TGTGCCAGCAGTTTTGGGGGCCGTGGAGATACGCAGTATTTT. Protein sequence: CASSFGGRGDTQYF.

At least ten counts were recorded for this clonotype. J is TRBJ2-7 and V is TRBV4-1; D uncertain. Germline V gene data show CDR1 as MGHRA and CDR2 as YSYEKL. This CDR3 is 13 amino acids long. The V end was cut by 1 base, the J end by 1 base, with 5 bases between. The CDR3 DNA follows: TGCGCCAGCAGCCAAGTTAAGTCCTACGAGCAGTACTTC. It translates to CASSQVKSYEQYF.

This clonotype was seen ten or more times. This chain connects TRBV7-8 to TRBJ2-2; no firm D call. Germline V gives CDR1 SGHVS, CDR2 FQNEAQ. The CDR3 covers 12 residues. Trimming stripped 1 base from V and 13 bases from J, with 10 bases between. The CDR3 coding sequence is TGTGCCAGCAGCTTAGGGGCTAGATGGCTGTTTTTT. Protein: CASSLGARWLFF.

This clonotype showed up many times. The V call is TRBV19, the J call TRBJ2-1, with D uncertain. The germline V gene encodes CDR1 LNHDA and CDR2 SQIVND (reference sequence). The CDR3 is made up of 16 amino acids. Trimming removed 0 bases from V and 2 bases from J, with 11 bases in between. Here the CDR3 reads CASSIDSGPPYNEQFF. Here the CDR3 DNA reads TGTGCCAGTAGTATAGATTCCGGTCCCCCCTACAATGAGCAGTTCTTC.